This T cell receptor (beta chain) appears in the sequencing data of a study of CD8+CD57+ T cells in acquired aplastic anemia. Study background: Sorted CD4+ and CD8+ cells yielded approximately 3.4 ug of DNA on average. CD4+ reads averaged roughly 10 million in healthy donors.

This clonotype was detected many times. The antigen is undetermined. Trimming cost V 8 bases and J 8 bases; bases outside gene matches: 10. Looked up from germline, CDR1 is DFQATT and CDR2 is SNEGSKA (reference sequence). CDR3 length: 14 amino acids. The study, taken as a whole, reports: Controls did not differ significantly from patients in CD8+ Simpson's diversity. The same twenty-nine CD8+ CDR3 sequences occurred in patients and in controls.

Genomic DNA acted as the template from which TCR beta VDJ combination and CDR3 sequence profiling were carried out. TCRdb reprocessed the reads via MiXCR and lists one record per CDR3 protein. The data contain about 190,000 distinct CDR3 sequences, roughly 56% of them singletons. The chain joins TRBV20-1 to TRBJ2-1, with 12 bases matching TRBD1. This TCR was sampled from a human donor in good health, serving as a control. Sequenced: sorted CD4+, CD8+, or CD8+CD57+ T cells (not recorded which) from PBMCs. Here the CDR3 reads CSQVGDRGRDEQFF. CDR3 sequence (DNA): TGCAGTCAAGTAGGGGACAGGGGGCGGGATGAGCAGTTCTTC.